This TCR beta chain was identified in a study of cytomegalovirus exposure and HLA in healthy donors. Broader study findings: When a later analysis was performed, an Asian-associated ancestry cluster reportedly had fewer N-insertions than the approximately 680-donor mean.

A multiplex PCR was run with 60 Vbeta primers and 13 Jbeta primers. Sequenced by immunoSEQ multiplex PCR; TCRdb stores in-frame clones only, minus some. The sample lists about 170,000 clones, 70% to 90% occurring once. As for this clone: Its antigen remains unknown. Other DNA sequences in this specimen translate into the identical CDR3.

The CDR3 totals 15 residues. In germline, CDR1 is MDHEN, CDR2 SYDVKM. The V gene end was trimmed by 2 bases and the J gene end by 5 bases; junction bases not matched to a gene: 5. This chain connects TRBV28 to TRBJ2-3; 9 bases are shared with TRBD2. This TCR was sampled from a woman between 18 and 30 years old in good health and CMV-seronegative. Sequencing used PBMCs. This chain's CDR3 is CASSLAGGPGDTQYF. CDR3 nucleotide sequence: TGTGCCAGCAGTTTAGCGGGAGGGCCTGGAGATACGCAGTATTTT.